These T cell receptor beta chains were read from a single sample in a study of patients and donors after allogeneic stem cell transplantation. Each CDR3 protein gets one entry after TCRdb re-called the RT-PCR reads with MiXCR. The repertoire consists of 800,000 to 1,000,000 distinct CDR3 sequences, with about 20% occurring once and the leading ten covering around 6%. Sequencing used blood, either unsorted or a sorted T cell fraction (not recorded which). These TCRs come from a human donor who was either an allogeneic HSCT recipient or a stem cell or donor lymphocyte infusion donor (not recorded which). It is not recorded whose cells these are; they may come from a transplant donor. Each CDR3 is given with its conserved first and last residue. Fields, in order: D gene, J gene, clone size, V gene, CDR3 protein, CDR3 DNA. D genes are given only for firm matches. Clone size appears in some rows only: once, few, many, or a class for an expanded clone.

D gene: TRBD1; J gene: TRBJ2-1; clone size: once; V gene: TRBV24-1; CDR3 protein: CATNTGTGGLSEQFF; CDR3 DNA: TGTGCCACCAATACCGGGACAGGGGGCTTAAGTGAGCAGTTCTTC
D gene: NA; J gene: TRBJ1-2; clone size: NA; V gene: TRBV20-1; CDR3 protein: CSGFYGEGGYTF; CDR3 DNA: TGCAGTGGTTTCTACGGGGAGGGTGGCTACACCTTC
D gene: NA; J gene: TRBJ2-3; clone size: NA; V gene: TRBV6-5; CDR3 protein: CASSYGFTALTDTQYF; CDR3 DNA: TGTGCCAGCAGTTATGGTTTCACCGCCCTCACAGATACGCAGTATTTT
D gene: NA; J gene: TRBJ1-4; clone size: many; V gene: TRBV12-3/TRBV12-4; CDR3 protein: CASRDYPEKLFF; CDR3 DNA: TGTGCCAGCAGAGACTACCCTGAAAAACTGTTTTTT
D gene: TRBD2; J gene: TRBJ2-3; clone size: NA; V gene: TRBV2; CDR3 protein: CASRGSGSVTDTQYF; CDR3 DNA: TGTGCCAGCAGAGGTAGCGGGAGCGTCACAGATACGCAGTATTTT
D gene: NA; J gene: TRBJ2-7; clone size: few; V gene: TRBV6-5; CDR3 protein: CASSYSTSSYEQYF; CDR3 DNA: TGTGCCAGCAGTTACTCGACGAGCTCCTACGAGCAGTACTTC
D gene: NA; J gene: TRBJ2-7; clone size: once; V gene: TRBV6-1; CDR3 protein: CASSEYRNYEQYF; CDR3 DNA: TGTGCCAGCAGTGAATACCGGAACTACGAGCAGTACTTC
D gene: NA; J gene: TRBJ1-2; clone size: few; V gene: TRBV7-9; CDR3 protein: CASSLDPGTNYGYTF; CDR3 DNA: TGTGCCAGCAGCTTAGACCCCGGGACCAACTATGGCTACACCTTC
D gene: NA; J gene: TRBJ2-7; clone size: many; V gene: TRBV20-1; CDR3 protein: CSARRGSSSYEQYF; CDR3 DNA: TGCAGTGCTAGAAGGGGGAGTAGCTCCTACGAGCAGTACTTC
D gene: TRBD2; J gene: TRBJ2-7; clone size: few; V gene: TRBV3-1; CDR3 protein: CASSLRTSGIILYF; CDR3 DNA: TGTGCCAGCAGCCTCCGGACTAGCGGGATTATATTGTACTTC
D gene: NA; J gene: TRBJ2-3; clone size: NA; V gene: TRBV11-2; CDR3 protein: CASSSLPRQTTQYF; CDR3 DNA: TGTGCCAGCAGCTCATTGCCGAGACAAACTACGCAGTATTTT
D gene: NA; J gene: TRBJ1-2; clone size: few; V gene: TRBV5-1; CDR3 protein: CASSLEGRGAPYGYTF; CDR3 DNA: TGCGCCAGCAGCTTGGAGGGCAGGGGAGCTCCCTATGGCTACACCTTC
D gene: TRBD2; J gene: TRBJ2-7; clone size: few; V gene: TRBV20-1; CDR3 protein: CSAGLAGGRYYEQYF; CDR3 DNA: TGCAGTGCCGGACTAGCGGGGGGCCGGTATTACGAGCAGTACTTC
D gene: NA; J gene: TRBJ2-2; clone size: few; V gene: TRBV6-5; CDR3 protein: CASSSPGRSNTGELFF; CDR3 DNA: TGTGCCAGCAGTTCCCCCGGGCGGTCGAACACCGGGGAGCTGTTTTTT
D gene: TRBD2; J gene: TRBJ2-7; clone size: NA; V gene: TRBV6-5; CDR3 protein: CASTYRTSGSPYEQYF; CDR3 DNA: TGTGCCAGCACTTACCGGACTAGCGGGAGCCCCTACGAGCAGTACTTC
D gene: NA; J gene: TRBJ2-1; clone size: NA; V gene: TRBV24-1; CDR3 protein: CATSGHREAYNEQFF; CDR3 DNA: TGTGCCACCAGTGGTCACAGGGAAGCCTACAATGAGCAGTTCTTC
D gene: NA; J gene: TRBJ2-1; clone size: NA; V gene: TRBV2; CDR3 protein: CASRGTHSGANEQFF; CDR3 DNA: TGTGCCAGCAGGGGTACCCACTCGGGGGCCAATGAGCAGTTCTTC
D gene: NA; J gene: TRBJ2-2; clone size: NA; V gene: TRBV6-2/TRBV6-3; CDR3 protein: CAISPWEGALAGELFF; CDR3 DNA: TGTGCCATCAGCCCTTGGGAGGGGGCGCTTGCCGGGGAGCTGTTTTTT
D gene: TRBD2; J gene: TRBJ2-3; clone size: NA; V gene: TRBV7-9; CDR3 protein: CASRGTSVGTDTQYF; CDR3 DNA: TGTGCCAGCAGAGGTACTAGCGTAGGCACAGATACGCAGTATTTT
D gene: NA; J gene: TRBJ1-4; clone size: NA; V gene: TRBV5-1; CDR3 protein: CASSALQDNNEKLFF; CDR3 DNA: TGCGCCAGCAGCGCACTACAGGATAATAATGAAAAACTGTTTTTT
D gene: NA; J gene: TRBJ1-2; clone size: few; V gene: TRBV10-3; CDR3 protein: CAISEDGDVYGYTF; CDR3 DNA: TGTGCCATCAGTGAGGATGGGGACGTCTATGGCTACACCTTC
D gene: NA; J gene: TRBJ2-2; clone size: NA; V gene: TRBV6-1; CDR3 protein: CASSNNRGGTGELFF; CDR3 DNA: TGTGCCAGCAGTAACAACAGGGGGGGGACCGGGGAGCTGTTTTTT
D gene: TRBD1; J gene: TRBJ2-1; clone size: NA; V gene: TRBV5-6; CDR3 protein: CASSDLTGTRPNSYNEQFF; CDR3 DNA: TGTGCCAGCAGCGACCTGACAGGGACCAGGCCCAACTCCTACAATGAGCAGTTCTTC
D gene: NA; J gene: TRBJ2-5; clone size: NA; V gene: TRBV7-2; CDR3 protein: CASSLRPGGGTQYF; CDR3 DNA: TGTGCCAGCAGCTTAAGGCCCGGTGGCGGGACCCAGTACTTC
D gene: NA; J gene: TRBJ2-1; clone size: NA; V gene: TRBV10-3; CDR3 protein: CAISVSGLNGSNEQFF; CDR3 DNA: TGTGCCATCAGTGTATCCGGTTTGAATGGTTCAAATGAGCAGTTCTTC
D gene: NA; J gene: TRBJ2-2; clone size: NA; V gene: TRBV11-3; CDR3 protein: CASSRPTGTTGELFF; CDR3 DNA: TGTGCCAGCAGCAGACCGACAGGGACTACCGGGGAGCTGTTTTTT
D gene: TRBD1; J gene: TRBJ2-7; clone size: NA; V gene: TRBV20-1; CDR3 protein: CSAPMGQGAPREQYF; CDR3 DNA: TGCAGTGCCCCCATGGGGCAGGGGGCGCCGCGTGAGCAGTACTTC
D gene: TRBD1; J gene: TRBJ1-1; clone size: NA; V gene: TRBV7-3; CDR3 protein: CASSRTGSAAFF; CDR3 DNA: TGTGCCAGCAGCAGGACAGGGTCGGCAGCTTTCTTT
D gene: NA; J gene: TRBJ2-1; clone size: many; V gene: TRBV6-1; CDR3 protein: CASTSSPLYNEQFF; CDR3 DNA: TGTGCCAGTACCTCTTCCCCCCTTTACAATGAGCAGTTCTTC
D gene: NA; J gene: TRBJ1-2; clone size: few; V gene: TRBV20-1; CDR3 protein: CSARVWGGAVAQGYTF; CDR3 DNA: TGCAGTGCTAGAGTCTGGGGGGGCGCGGTTGCCCAGGGCTACACCTTC
D gene: TRBD2; J gene: TRBJ2-7; clone size: NA; V gene: TRBV5-1; CDR3 protein: CASSLEAGVPYEQYF; CDR3 DNA: TGCGCCAGCAGCTTGGAGGCGGGAGTTCCCTACGAGCAGTACTTC
D gene: NA; J gene: TRBJ2-2; clone size: NA; V gene: TRBV24-1; CDR3 protein: CATGQFPGELFF; CDR3 DNA: TGTGCCACCGGCCAGTTCCCCGGGGAGCTGTTTTTT
D gene: NA; J gene: TRBJ2-7; clone size: once; V gene: TRBV4-1; CDR3 protein: CASSERDYEQYF; CDR3 DNA: TGCGCCAGCAGCGAGAGGGACTACGAGCAGTACTTC
D gene: NA; J gene: TRBJ2-4; clone size: NA; V gene: TRBV20-1; CDR3 protein: CSASLGRISKNIQYF; CDR3 DNA: TGCAGTGCTAGCCTAGGGAGGATTTCCAAAAACATTCAGTACTTC
D gene: NA; J gene: TRBJ1-2; clone size: few; V gene: TRBV4-3; CDR3 protein: CASSTWSRTGTKYGYTF; CDR3 DNA: TGCGCCAGCAGCACCTGGTCCCGTACAGGGACGAAATATGGCTACACCTTC
D gene: TRBD1; J gene: TRBJ2-5; clone size: few; V gene: TRBV11-2; CDR3 protein: CASSLGGTGAETQYF; CDR3 DNA: TGTGCCAGCAGCTTAGGTGGGACAGGGGCAGAGACCCAGTACTTC